This T cell receptor beta chain was recovered during a study of CD8 T cell repertoires and HIV-1 epitope variants (dated by TCRdb to about 2020). About the study as a whole: In separate culture wells, T cells were stimulated with each of twenty-five peptides that represented autologous and known Gag and Nef epitope variants. Control conditions included a CMV, EBV and flu peptide pool, the Ebola AY9 epitope as negative control, and a no-peptide well. Running each culture condition in triplicate, except for one peptide done in duplicate, gave a total of roughly 76 T cell cultures. For 10 days the cultures were kept in IMDM with gentamicin, and on days 3 and 7 half of the media was changed with IL-2, IL-7 and IL-15 added. T cells were enriched with the EasySep Human T Cell Enrichment Kit and co-cultured with equal numbers of autologous T cell-negative cells as antigen-presenting cells. A 1M T cell aliquot was kept as an uncultured baseline condition, separate from the roughly 80 T cell cultures. The epitopes tested were three Gag epitope families plus Nef HW9 and YT9. General study outcomes and caveats: The assay could identify only TCR beta chains and pointed to proliferation in response to antigen, not to T cell function or cytokine profile. A handful of clonotypes recognized the Nef KF9 family and one clonotype recognized the HW9 family, while no responses to the TAALDMSHF plasma variant were seen. The study identified roughly ten antigen-specific TCR beta clonotypes, 5 to 7 of which appeared to be cross-reactive for autologous or known escape epitope variants.

In its sample, this clone comes out as medium-sized (0.01 to 0.1%). Its antigen is not yet known. No much larger clonotype is one base removed from it; base qualities were not supplied. The immunoSEQ platform was used to sequence TCR beta CDR3 regions at survey depth. The QIAamp DNA micro kit was used to extract genomic DNA from every cultured and uncultured CD8+ T cell population. The paper's processing steps were these. Any sample with under 5,000 productive reads was excluded, and this exclusion removed about 6.5% of the roughly 75 cultures stimulated with HIV peptides. Sequences were trimmed to CDR3 by a MANAFEST web app, and nonproductive sequences, CDR3s under 5 amino acids, and sequences not starting with C or ending with F/W were removed. Antigen-specific clonotypes had to expand in at least 2 of 3 replicates versus no-peptide control at FDR 0.01, only within one epitope family. A frequency at least fivefold higher than in wells stimulated with peptides from other epitope families was additionally required for specific clonotypes. TCRdb holds this immuneACCESS table with in-frame rearrangements only. Some clones are missing; in checked studies, unresolved V genes explain under half, and the rest has no known cause. V and J calls plus clone size are reproduced from that table; the DNA served to infer D and trimming. Present in this sample are 4,500 to 7,000 clones, about 65% of which were seen just once. The biggest ten clones account for less than 45% of the sample.

The EasySep Human CD8+ T Cell Enrichment Kit was used on day 10 to isolate CD8+ T cells from every culture. The sample consisted of cultured CD8+ T cells derived from PBMCs. The source of this sequence is a male donor with HIV.

The CDR3 has the sequence CASGTGGSGANVLTF. The DNA reads as follows: TGTGCCAGTGGGACAGGGGGCTCTGGGGCCAACGTCCTGACTTTC. The chain is assembled from TRBV19 and TRBJ2-6, with 11 middle bases fitting TRBD1. V lost 8 bases and J lost 0 bases, and the count of bases not matched to a germline gene is 0. The CDR3 covers 15 residues, taking in both the cysteine and the phenylalanine. CDR3 DNA is the only sequence kept; it has 45 bases, read in frame from the first base. As encoded in the germline V gene (reference sequence), CDR1 is LNHDA while CDR2 is SQIVND.